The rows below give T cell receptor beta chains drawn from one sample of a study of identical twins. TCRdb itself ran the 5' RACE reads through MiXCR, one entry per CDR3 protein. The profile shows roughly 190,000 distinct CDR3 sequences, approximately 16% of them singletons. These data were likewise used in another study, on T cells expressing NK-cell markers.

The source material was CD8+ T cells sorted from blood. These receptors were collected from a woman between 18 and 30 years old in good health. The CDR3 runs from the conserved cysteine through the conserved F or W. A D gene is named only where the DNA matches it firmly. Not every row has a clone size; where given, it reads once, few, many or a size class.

CDR3: CATSVVERRVPLGRAKNIQYF
DNA: TGTGCCACCAGTGTCGTCGAGCGACGGGTCCCCCTCGGCCGAGCCAAAAACATTCAGTACTTC
D: .
J: TRBJ2-4
size: few
V: TRBV24-1

CDR3: CASSLDMGGTF
DNA: TGTGCCAGCAGCTTAGATATGGGGGGCACCTTC
D: .
J: TRBJ1-2
size: .
V: TRBV11-2

CDR3: CASSQGLAGGFTDTQYF
DNA: TGTGCCAGCAGTCAAGGACTAGCGGGGGGGTTCACAGATACGCAGTATTTT
D: TRBD2
J: TRBJ2-3
size: few
V: TRBV27

CDR3: CASSPGLAGDAGELFF
DNA: TGTGCCAGCAGCCCGGGACTAGCGGGAGATGCCGGGGAGCTGTTTTTT
D: TRBD2
J: TRBJ2-2
size: .
V: TRBV7-9

CDR3: CASSLDWGRTNYGYTF
DNA: TGTGCCAGCAGCTTAGATTGGGGCAGAACCAACTATGGCTACACCTTC
D: .
J: TRBJ1-2
size: few
V: TRBV11-2

CDR3: CASSLERQITETQYF
DNA: TGTGCCAGCAGCTTAGAACGCCAAATTACAGAGACCCAGTACTTC
D: .
J: TRBJ2-5
size: few
V: TRBV7-9

CDR3: CSVVSIPGPKVYNEQFF
DNA: TGCAGCGTTGTGTCGATACCGGGCCCTAAGGTGTACAATGAGCAGTTCTTC
D: .
J: TRBJ2-1
size: .
V: TRBV29-1

CDR3: CASSYSKGRGITEAFF
DNA: TGTGCCAGCAGTTACTCGAAGGGCAGGGGAATCACTGAAGCTTTCTTT
D: .
J: TRBJ1-1
size: .
V: TRBV6-5

CDR3: CASNSGTGVSYEQYF
DNA: TGTGCCAGCAATTCCGGGACGGGGGTCTCCTACGAGCAGTACTTC
D: .
J: TRBJ2-7
size: few
V: TRBV6-5

CDR3: CASSSGGGLVNIQYF
DNA: TGTGCCAGCAGCTCCGGAGGCGGCCTGGTAAACATTCAGTACTTC
D: .
J: TRBJ2-4
size: .
V: TRBV5-6

CDR3: CASGGTGYEQYF
DNA: TGTGCCAGCGGGGGCACAGGCTACGAGCAGTACTTC
D: .
J: TRBJ2-7
size: .
V: TRBV11-2

CDR3: CASSLVYPGQDPYEQYF
DNA: TGCGCCAGCAGCTTGGTCTATCCGGGACAAGACCCCTACGAGCAGTACTTC
D: .
J: TRBJ2-7
size: .
V: TRBV5-1

CDR3: CASSLSGHLYEQYF
DNA: TGTGCCAGCAGCCTCAGCGGCCACCTTTACGAGCAGTACTTC
D: .
J: TRBJ2-7
size: few
V: TRBV7-9

CDR3: CASSLLGTSGRYAGELFF
DNA: TGTGCCAGCAGCTTATTGGGGACTAGCGGGAGATACGCCGGGGAGCTGTTTTTT
D: TRBD2
J: TRBJ2-2
size: .
V: TRBV11-2

CDR3: CASSLDGRPYNEQFF
DNA: TGTGCCAGCAGCTTAGACGGGAGACCCTACAATGAGCAGTTCTTC
D: .
J: TRBJ2-1
size: many
V: TRBV7-9